This TCR beta chain originates from a study of blood T cells in healthy people across ages (dated by TCRdb to 2015 to 2017). Notes on the research overall: Template switching captured roughly one uniquely barcoded TCR beta cDNA molecule per two T cells in model experiments. Donors were grouped into four age groups: young (average 16 years), middle-aged (39), aged (around 56) and long-lived (just over 80). Using the same blood draw, the study looked at two additional independent replicas of 1 million unique cDNA reads for two donors, one aged 18 to 30 and the other aged 80 or older. Donors of different ages were randomly distributed across sequencing lanes to avoid experimental bias. The study measured age-related changes in TCR beta repertoire diversity using deep sequencing normalized with unique cDNA molecular identifiers. Beyond this particular receptor, the publication reports: Observed TCR beta diversity per million T cells fell roughly linearly with age, and a significant reduction was already apparent by age roughly 40. Estimates of total diversity based on one million sequenced T cells were regarded as lower bounds and as underestimates. Donor CMV infection status was unknown, potentially confounding age-related changes in expanded clonotypes. Because profiling used bulk unsorted PBMCs, naive and antigen-experienced compartments could not be compared conclusively. There was a strong correlation between observed TCR beta diversity and the percentage of naive T cells measured by flow cytometry. The long-lived group showed more naive CD4+ T cells, fewer expanded clones and increased TCR diversity than the aged group, suggesting age selection.

Regarding this clonotype: The antigen it recognizes is unknown. Since a much larger clone is just one base distant, this may be a read error.

Systemically healthy Caucasian individuals from Russia, some 38 in total and aged about 6 to 100 years, were included as donors. Around 9.7 milliliters of peripheral blood were collected from each donor into EDTA-treated Vacutainer tubes. Ficoll-Paque density-gradient centrifugation was used to isolate PBMCs, with at least 6.5 million obtained per sample. Total RNA, at least 6 micrograms per sample, was extracted from PBMCs with Trizol reagent. For every donor, an aliquot of PBMCs went through flow cytometry to measure the percentages of naive CD45RAhigh/CD27high T cells. Trimming takes 9 bases off V and 4 bases off J; junction bases not matched to a gene: 5. The CDR3 holds 12 amino acids from the cysteine to the phenylalanine. Only the CDR3 region is kept as DNA, spanning 36 bases read in frame from base 1. Based on the germline V gene, the CDR1 and CDR2 sequences are LGHNA and YNFKEQ. Libraries were constructed by 5' RACE. Sequencing was carried out with an Illumina HiSeq 2500. A second PCR of roughly 6 to 11 cycles was performed with a sample-barcoded 5' primer and a J-beta primer mix. Each TCR beta cDNA molecule received a unique molecular identifier from a template-switch 5' adaptor carrying 12 random nucleotides. At least 3 million CDR3-containing paired-end reads were obtained from each sample. First-strand cDNA synthesis was performed from all RNA using the Mint cDNA synthesis kit, with priming by a TRBC-specific oligonucleotide. All cDNA was treated with uracil-DNA glycosylase and then went through a first 18-cycle PCR with the universal primers M1SS and BC2_uni_R. On the authors' methods: Each sample was normalized by randomly selecting 1 million high-quality reads, each carrying a distinct molecular identifier. Instead of being binned into consensus sequences, reads that shared molecular identifiers were thrown out. MiTCR, with a Q25 quality threshold and the strictest error-elimination algorithm, was used for CDR3 identification, clonotype clustering and error correction. A nonparametric unseen species model with Euler transformation was used to estimate a lower bound on total TCR beta diversity. TCRdb took the public reads, trimmed them with fastp at Q25, ran MiXCR for clone calling and kept in-frame beta chains. Each record represents a unique CDR3 protein, reported with the most common genes and DNA among its rows. The V and J calls follow TCRdb's processing rather than the paper's. The sample table holds about 1,500,000 distinct CDR3 sequences, of which approximately 40% were seen once. 7% to 9% of the sample is in the top ten clones.

Sequenced: blood. The TCR was taken from a woman under 30 in good health. The sequence links TRBV4-2 to TRBJ1-2; TRBD1 aligns with 7 central bases. The DNA is as follows: TGTGCCAGTCAAGGGGGCCCCTATGGCTACACCTTC. It is translated as CASQGGPYGYTF.